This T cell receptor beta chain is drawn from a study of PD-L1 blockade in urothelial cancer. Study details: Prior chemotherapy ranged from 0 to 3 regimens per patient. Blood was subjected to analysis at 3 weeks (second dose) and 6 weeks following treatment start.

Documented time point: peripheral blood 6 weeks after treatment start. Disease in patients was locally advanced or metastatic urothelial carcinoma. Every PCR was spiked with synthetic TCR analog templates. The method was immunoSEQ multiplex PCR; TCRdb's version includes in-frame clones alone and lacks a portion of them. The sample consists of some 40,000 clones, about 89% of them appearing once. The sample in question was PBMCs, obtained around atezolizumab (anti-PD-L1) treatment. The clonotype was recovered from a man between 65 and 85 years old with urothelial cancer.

The CDR3 loop is CASSMEDRAGGETQYF. CDR3 coding DNA: TGTGCCAGTAGTATGGAGGACAGGGCAGGGGGAGAGACCCAGTACTTC. The chain combines TRBV19 with TRBJ2-5; the match to TRBD1 covers 8 bases. Germline lookup yields CDR1 LNHDA and CDR2 SQIVND (reference sequence). V shed 3 bases, J shed 4 bases, and the junction held 10 bases outside the gene matches. This CDR3 is 16 amino acids long.